This T cell receptor (beta chain) appears in the sequencing data of a study of vaccination and CD4 T cells after COVID-19. On the study more broadly: In the convalescent cohort, there were six males and four females, two of them Hispanic.

CDR3 size: 14 residues. The germline gives CDR1 MNHNS, CDR2 SASEGT. The V gene end was trimmed by 6 bases and the J gene end by 3 bases; junction bases not matched to a gene: 7. Sequencing of DNA taken from cultured CD4+ T cells relied on the Oncomine TCR Beta short-read assay. Researchers extracted genomic DNA from CD4+ T cells that had been cultured. TCRdb reprocessed the PCR reads via MiXCR and lists one record per CDR3 protein. The sample holds approximately 9,000 distinct CDR3 sequences; approximately 36% are singletons and the top ten take approximately 20%. As to this clonotype: No antigen is known for it.

Treatment reported: roughly nine-day PBMC culture with coronavirus spike peptide pools or control peptides (ViraFEST assay). CD4+ T-cell collection from the unexposed donor predated the COVID-19 pandemic (2011-2018). The specimen was CD4+ T cells from blood, cultured in vitro. The chain links TRBV6-1 to TRBJ1-2; TRBD1 aligns across 7 bases. This clonotype was sampled from a human donor in good health. CDR3 nucleotides: TGTGCCAGCAGGCAACCGGGACAGTACTATGGCTACACCTTC. Translation: CASRQPGQYYGYTF.